In this sample, the clone carrying this TCR beta chain turned up once. Its antigen remains unknown. Terminally differentiated effector memory CD45RA+ cells were left out of the naive CD8 fraction, which was CD45RO-negative and positively selected for CCR7. Only Caucasian adults living in Nashville, Tennessee served as donors. These data belong to a study of shared clonotypes between healthy human individuals. Study-level background: Used for every donor were three CD4 naive, three CD4 memory, two CD8 naive and one CD8 memory plate.

Deep was the level at which the assay was run. The data were produced by immunoSEQ multiplex PCR, yet TCRdb's version contains in-frame clones alone and is incomplete. The sample yields under 600,000 clones, roughly 98% seen once. Study-wide points: The small donor group covered limited genetic and exposure diversity.

Germline V gene lookup returns CDR1 SGHDN and CDR2 FVKESK. Trimming pared 4 bases from V and 4 bases from J, leaving 11 bases between. The CDR3 is 14 amino acids. The chain recombines TRBV14 with TRBJ2-1, with D perhaps TRBD2 (6 bases). The TCR originated in a man younger than 45 in good health. Sequencing was carried out using naive CD8+ T cells sorted from blood. The CDR3 region has the DNA TGTGCCAGCAGCCCCAGGAGGGTTTACAATGAGCAGTTCTTC. Protein sequence: CASSPRRVYNEQFF.